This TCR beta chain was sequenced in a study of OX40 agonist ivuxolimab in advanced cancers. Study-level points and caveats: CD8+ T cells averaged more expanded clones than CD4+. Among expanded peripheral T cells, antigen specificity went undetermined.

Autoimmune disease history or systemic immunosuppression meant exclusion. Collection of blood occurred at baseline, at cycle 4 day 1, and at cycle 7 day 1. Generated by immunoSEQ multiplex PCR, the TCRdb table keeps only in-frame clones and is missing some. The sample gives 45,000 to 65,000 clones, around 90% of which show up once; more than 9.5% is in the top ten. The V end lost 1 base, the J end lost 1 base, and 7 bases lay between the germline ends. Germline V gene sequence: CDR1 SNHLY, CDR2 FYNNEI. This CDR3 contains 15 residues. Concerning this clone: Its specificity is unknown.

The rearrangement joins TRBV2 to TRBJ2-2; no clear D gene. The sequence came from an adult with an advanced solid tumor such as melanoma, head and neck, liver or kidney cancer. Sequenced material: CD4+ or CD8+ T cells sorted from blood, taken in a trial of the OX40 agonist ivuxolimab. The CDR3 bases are TGTGCCAGCAGTGAAGTGGGCAGGAACACCGGGGAGCTGTTTTTT. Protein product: CASSEVGRNTGELFF.